Given below is one TCR beta chain in context. The sample originates from a study of blood T cell repertoires in COVID-19. Background on the study: COVID-19 samples from acute and convalescent phases originated in the United States, Italy and Spain. Nucleic acid was either cDNA or gDNA, and it came from T cells, B-cell-depleted T cells, or PBMCs.

Authors' analysis steps: Researchers report that nucleated cell counts were estimated from reference gene primer amplification. Only in-frame clones appear in the TCRdb table, and some are missing; sequencing was by immunoSEQ multiplex PCR. V and J calls and clone size are as listed in that table; D and trimming were resolved from the DNA. The sample has roughly 150,000 clones, approximately 85% seen once. With 0 bases clipped from V and 4 bases from J, the junction kept 6 bases outside the gene matches. The CDR3 contains 17 residues. Germline V gene data show CDR1 as SGDLS and CDR2 as YYNGEE. Sequencing was carried out using peripheral blood. The TCR originated in a man in his fifties or sixties with acute or convalescent COVID-19. This chain connects TRBV9 to TRBJ2-1; 11 bases agree with TRBD1. CDR3 in amino acids: CASSVGTGGTKYNEQFF. CDR3 nucleotide sequence: TGTGCCAGCAGCGTAGGGACAGGGGGCACAAAATACAATGAGCAGTTCTTC.